The next 18 T cell receptor beta chains were all read from a single sample in a study of regulatory T cells in long-lasting Graves disease. Documented time point: newly diagnosed GD, antithyroid drugs for less than 3 months. Researchers made the TCR library from RNA that was extracted from PBMCs. Arm-PCR of CDR3 regions and iRepertoire HTBI primers were the basis on which TCR beta libraries were built. TCRdb recomputed calls from the multiplex PCR reads with MiXCR, one row per CDR3 protein. This table has about 220,000 distinct CDR3 sequences, roughly 19% appearing once. These records were also assigned to another study, of T cells in Graves' hyperthyroidism and ophthalmopathy.

The sequenced sample was peripheral blood mononuclear cells (PBMCs), obtained at new diagnosis, from a patient treated with antithyroid drugs. The source of these receptors is a woman in her twenties or thirties with Graves disease.

In its sample, this clonotype was seen many times. This sequence joins TRBV12-3 or TRBV12-4 and TRBJ2-1; 11 bases agree with TRBD2. The trim removed 3 bases at V and 4 bases at J, leaving 2 bases unmatched. The CDR3 is 15 amino acids. The CDR3 here is CASSLTSGEYNEQFF. In DNA form, the CDR3 reads TGTGCCAGCAGTTTGACTAGCGGGGAGTACAATGAGCAGTTCTTC.

This sequence joins TRBV5-6 and TRBJ1-2, with 9 bases fitting TRBD1. The CDR3 runs 14 residues. Germline trimming cut 4 bases from V and 6 bases from J; bases unmatched to any gene: 7. Germline assignment: CDR1 SGHDT and CDR2 YYEEEE. CDR3 amino acids: CASSADRGRDGYTF. As DNA, the CDR3 is TGTGCCAGCAGCGCAGACAGGGGGAGGGATGGCTACACCTTC.

This clonotype was recorded a few times. V gene TRBV4-1 combines with J gene TRBJ2-2; D may be TRBD1 (6 bases). The germline V and J ends were trimmed by 3 bases and 3 bases, with 20 bases remaining between them. The CDR3 consists of 18 residues. The germline gives CDR1 MGHRA, CDR2 YSYEKL. CDR3 coding DNA: TGCGCCAGCAGCCAGAGGGACACCCCTGGGCCCGACACCGGGGAGCTGTTTTTT. Protein: CASSQRDTPGPDTGELFF.

This clonotype was counted at least ten times. The chain couples TRBV20-1 to TRBJ2-4; D unresolved. This CDR3 spans 14 amino acids. Trimming shortened V by 0 bases and J by 0 bases, and 6 bases separated the two germline ends. Germline loops: CDR1 DFQATT, CDR2 SNEGSKA (reference sequence). CDR3 protein: CSARDDLAKNIQYF. The DNA for the CDR3 is TGCAGTGCTAGAGATGACCTAGCCAAAAACATTCAGTACTTC.

In this sample, this clonotype turned up many times. V usage is TRBV2 and J usage is TRBJ1-1; TRBD1 matches at 7 bases. Germline values: CDR1 SNHLY, CDR2 FYNNEI. Losses at the gene ends were 6 bases for V and 4 bases for J; bases not matched to a gene: 8. This CDR3 comprises 14 residues. CDR3 sequence reads: CASSDRVGSTEAFF. In nucleotides, the CDR3 is TGTGCCAGCAGCGACAGGGTTGGTAGCACTGAAGCTTTCTTT.

This clonotype occurred many times. The rearrangement links TRBV7-9 to TRBJ2-3; TRBD1 matches at 11 bases. This CDR3 is 15 amino acids long. Looked up from germline, CDR1 is SEHNR and CDR2 is FQNEAQ (reference sequence). Trimming took 4 bases from V and 6 from J; bases not matched to a gene: 6. The CDR3 region has the DNA TGTGCCAGCAGCTCCAGGGACAGGGGGAAGGATACGCAGTATTTT. Translation: CASSSRDRGKDTQYF.

This clonotype was observed a handful of times. The chain carries TRBV4-1 and TRBJ1-4; 10 nucleotides agree with TRBD1. CDR3 length: 15 residues. CDR1 is MGHRA and CDR2 is YSYEKL in the germline V gene. Germline trimming cut 4 bases from V and 8 bases from J; bases unmatched to any gene: 7. CDR3 amino acids: CASSPQRTGGEKLFF. The CDR3 DNA sequence: TGCGCCAGCAGCCCCCAAAGGACAGGGGGAGAAAAACTGTTTTTT.

This clonotype was recorded at least ten times. One junction end does not reproduce the germline sequence, and a read error may be involved. The DNA for the CDR3 is TGTGCCAGCAACTTAGGAACCGGGACAGGGTATGGCGGGGAGCTGTTTTTT. Its protein is CASNLGTGTGYGGELFF. The chain carries TRBV11-3 and TRBJ2-2; 9 bases are a match to TRBD1. The V gene's germline CDR1 is SGHNT and CDR2 YENEEA. The CDR3 contains 17 residues.

This clonotype was picked up a small number of times. The chain joins TRBV9 to TRBJ2-7, with D perhaps matching TRBD2 (5 bases). Trimming removed 0 bases from V and 7 bases from J, with 8 bases in between. Looked up from germline, CDR1 is SGDLS and CDR2 is YYNGEE. The CDR3 totals 12 residues. In DNA, the CDR3 is TGTGCCAGCAGCGTAGGTCGGGGTGAGCAGTACTTC. This codes for CASSVGRGEQYF.

This clonotype occurred many times. CDR3: CASSPWGGGTTQYF. The CDR3 DNA reads TGTGCCAGCTCCCCTTGGGGAGGGGGGACTACGCAGTATTTT. The chain links TRBV28 to TRBJ2-3; D may be TRBD2 (7 bases). The CDR3 is made up of 14 amino acids. V lost 8 bases and J 8 bases, leaving 20 bases between the germline ends. The germline V gene has CDR1 MDHEN and CDR2 SYDVKM.

This clonotype has at least ten counts. CDR3 in amino acids: CASRKTGVSYNEQFF. The CDR3 DNA follows: TGTGCCAGCAGGAAAACAGGGGTCTCCTACAATGAGCAGTTCTTC. The rearrangement joins TRBV2 to TRBJ2-1; 7 nucleotides line up with TRBD1. This CDR3 comprises 15 residues. Germline CDR1 SNHLY, CDR2 FYNNEI. J gave up 0 bases and V 6 bases, and 5 bases lay outside the gene matches. The full variable domain, in which reference TRBV2 and TRBJ2-1 provide the parts outside the CDR3, is EPEVTQTPSHQVTQMGQEVILRCVPISNHLYFYWYRQILGQKVEFLVSFYNNEISEKSEIFDDQFSVERPDGSNFTLKIRSTKLEDSAMYFCASRKTGVSYNEQFFGPGTRLTVL.

This clonotype was seen at least ten times. This rearrangement joins TRBV6-1 to TRBJ1-4; D is unresolved. Looked up from germline, CDR1 is MNHNS and CDR2 is SASEGT. This CDR3 has 14 residues. The V end lost 7 bases, the J end lost 0 bases, and 9 bases lay between the germline ends. The CDR3 DNA follows: TGTGCCAGCAATCTCCCCGCAACTAATGAAAAACTGTTTTTT. This sequence encodes CASNLPATNEKLFF.

This clonotype was recorded many times. This sequence joins TRBV6-1 and TRBJ1-2; a possible D gene is TRBD1 (5 bases). With 7 bases removed from V and 6 bases from J, the gap between germline ends came to 15 bases. This CDR3 has 13 residues. Germline-derived CDR1 and CDR2 are MNHNS and SASEGT. The CDR3 region is CASTQGGAHGYTF. CDR3 nucleotides: TGTGCCAGCACCCAGGGAGGGGCGCATGGCTACACCTTC.

This rearrangement joins TRBV27 to TRBJ1-6; the match to TRBD1 covers 8 bases. Germline CDR1 reads MNHEY; CDR2 reads SMNVEV (reference sequence). The junction had 6 bases not matched to a gene; V was cut back by 0 bases and J by 8 bases. This CDR3 has 16 amino acids. CDR3 region: CASSLSPGQGYSPLHF. The CDR3 nucleotides are TGTGCCAGCAGTTTATCGCCCGGACAGGGTTATTCACCCCTCCACTTT.

CDR3 loop: CASSLETGTANTEAFF. The CDR3 bases are TGTGCCAGCAGTTTAGAGACCGGGACGGCTAACACTGAAGCTTTCTTT. The genes are TRBV27 and TRBJ1-1, with D perhaps matching TRBD1 (5 bases). CDR3 length: 16 amino acids. Germline lookup yields CDR1 MNHEY and CDR2 SMNVEV (reference sequence). V lost 2 bases and J 2 bases, leaving 15 bases between the germline ends.

Ten or more counts support this clonotype. The chain employs TRBV5-1 and TRBJ1-1; D might be TRBD1 (6 bases). CDR1 SGHRS and CDR2 YFSETQ come from the germline V gene. The CDR3 covers 14 residues. V was trimmed by 4 bases and J by 10 bases, leaving 20 bases between them. The chain's CDR3 is CASSLEANRATAFF. In DNA, the CDR3 is TGCGCCAGCAGCCTGGAGGCGAACAGGGCGACAGCTTTCTTT.

This clonotype appeared many times. The genes are TRBV27 and TRBJ2-7; tentatively, D is TRBD2 (5 bases). This CDR3 is built from 14 residues. The germline CDR1 and CDR2 sequences are MNHEY and SMNVEV (reference sequence). Trimming took 2 bases from V and 1 from J, leaving 9 bases between them. The CDR3: CASSLKAVSYEQYF. CDR3 DNA: TGTGCCAGCAGTTTAAAAGCGGTTTCCTACGAGCAGTACTTC.

This clonotype was seen repeatedly, ten times or more. This chain links TRBV19 with TRBJ1-1, with a weak D call TRBD1 (6 bases). V lost 5 bases and J lost 1, with 14 bases in between. This CDR3 region has 15 residues. CDR1 LNHDA and CDR2 SQIVND come from the germline V gene (reference sequence). DNA for the CDR3: TGTGCCAGTAGTTCCACCGGGACACCGAACACTGAAGCTTTCTTT. It specifies CASSSTGTPNTEAFF.